The rows below give T cell receptor beta chains drawn from one sample of a study of blood T cell repertoires in COVID-19. Clones were read by immunoSEQ multiplex PCR, and TCRdb kept only the in-frame ones, dropping some. This table holds approximately 300,000 clones, approximately 89% found once. Sequencing was performed on PBMCs or T cells enriched from blood (not recorded which). The source is a woman aged 25 to 39 who had recovered from COVID-19. Both conserved end residues are part of each CDR3. D genes are given only for firm matches. The size entry is marked missing in some rows and otherwise reads once, few, many or a size class.

TRBD1	TRBV6-6	once	TRBJ1-2	CASLRGRDYGYTF	TGTGCCAGCTTAAGGGGGCGCGACTATGGCTACACCTTC
TRBD2	TRBV5-1	.	TRBJ2-3	CASSSRGVADTQYF	TGCGCCAGCAGCTCCCGGGGGGTCGCAGATACGCAGTATTTT
.	TRBV19	few	TRBJ2-2	CASSMSGGSGELFF	TGTGCCAGTAGCATGTCGGGGGGCAGCGGGGAGCTGTTTTTT
.	TRBV2	.	TRBJ2-6	CASVSTAQGAGANVLTF	TGTGCCAGCGTATCAACAGCCCAAGGGGCTGGGGCCAACGTCCTGACTTTC
.	TRBV28	.	TRBJ1-5	CASSPPGGSNQPQHF	TGTGCCAGCAGCCCCCCCGGGGGTAGCAATCAGCCCCAGCATTTT
TRBD1	TRBV18	.	TRBJ2-2	CASSPLTGGGDTGELFF	TGTGCCAGCTCACCTTTGACAGGGGGTGGAGACACCGGGGAGCTGTTTTTT
TRBD1	TRBV19	.	TRBJ1-5	CASSLPRGLHQPQHF	TGTGCCAGTAGTTTGCCCAGGGGGCTTCATCAGCCCCAGCATTTT
TRBD1	TRBV11-2	few	TRBJ1-4	CASSRWGQGDEKLFF	TGTGCCAGCAGCCGCTGGGGACAGGGGGATGAAAAACTGTTTTTT
.	TRBV15	.	TRBJ1-6	CATSTERYSPLHF	TGTGCCACCAGCACGGAGCGATATTCACCCCTCCACTTT
TRBD1	TRBV5-8	few	TRBJ1-2	CASSLAAGGFDYGYTF	TGTGCCAGCAGCTTGGCTGCAGGGGGCTTTGACTATGGCTACACCTTC
.	TRBV4-1	.	TRBJ2-1	CASSQTIGLAYNEQFF	TGCGCCAGCAGCCAGACAATCGGACTCGCCTACAATGAGCAGTTCTTC
.	TRBV5-1	.	TRBJ1-1	CASSGAMNTEAFF	TGCGCCAGCTCAGGGGCGATGAACACTGAAGCTTTCTTT
.	TRBV28	.	TRBJ1-5	CASSLQQRDIWERNQPQHF	TGTGCCAGCAGTCTTCAACAGAGGGACATCTGGGAGCGCAATCAGCCCCAGCATTTT
.	TRBV18	.	TRBJ1-6	CASSPVAENSPLHF	TGTGCCAGCTCACCAGTAGCGGAAAATTCACCCCTCCACTTT
TRBD2	TRBV7-2	.	TRBJ2-7	CASSLANAGGAYEQYF	TGTGCCAGCAGCTTAGCTAACGCGGGGGGGGCCTACGAGCAGTACTTC
.	TRBV13	.	TRBJ2-7	CASSGRLAYEQYF	TGTGCCAGCAGCGGCAGGCTGGCCTACGAGCAGTACTTC
TRBD1	TRBV6-2/TRBV6-3	.	TRBJ2-1	CASSYFTGGYNEQFF	TGTGCCAGCAGTTACTTTACAGGGGGTTACAATGAGCAGTTCTTC
.	TRBV10-3	once	TRBJ2-7	CAISDQGYEQYF	TGTGCCATCAGTGACCAGGGCTACGAGCAGTACTTC
.	TRBV6-1	once	TRBJ1-5	CASSEARGNRNQPQHF	TGTGCCAGCAGTGAAGCTCGGGGGAATCGCAATCAGCCCCAGCATTTT
.	TRBV2	.	TRBJ1-2	CASSKQGFGYTF	TGTGCCAGCAGCAAACAGGGATTCGGCTACACCTTC
.	TRBV14	.	TRBJ2-5	CASSQESWRGLETQYF	TGTGCCAGCAGCCAAGAGTCCTGGCGGGGGCTAGAGACCCAGTACTTC
TRBD1	TRBV10-3	.	TRBJ2-2	CAISETGADTGELFF	TGTGCCATCAGTGAGACAGGGGCCGACACCGGGGAGCTGTTTTTT
TRBD1	TRBV29-1	.	TRBJ1-1	CSATEPGQGNTEAFF	TGCAGCGCGACCGAACCGGGACAGGGTAACACTGAAGCTTTCTTT
TRBD1	TRBV28	.	TRBJ1-2	CASSSWTGNLYGYTF	TGTGCCAGCAGTTCATGGACAGGGAACCTTTATGGCTACACCTTC
.	TRBV4-3	.	TRBJ1-4	CASSQERGSAVGEKLFF	TGCGCCAGCAGCCAAGAAAGGGGAAGTGCGGTCGGTGAAAAACTGTTTTTT
TRBD2	TRBV19	.	TRBJ2-3	CASTGTSGVRLLTDTQYF	TGTGCCAGTACCGGTACTAGCGGAGTTCGATTACTAACAGATACGCAGTATTTT
TRBD1	TRBV28	.	TRBJ1-2	CASRGDRVLDYGYTF	TGTGCCAGCAGAGGTGACAGGGTACTAGACTATGGCTACACCTTC
TRBD1	TRBV6-5	.	TRBJ1-5	CASRDRNGNQPQHF	TGTGCCAGCCGGGACAGAAACGGCAATCAGCCCCAGCATTTT
.	TRBV5-1	.	TRBJ1-5	CASSLINQPQHF	TGCGCCAGCAGCTTAATAAATCAGCCCCAGCATTTT
.	TRBV19	.	TRBJ1-1	CASSVSGSRTEAFF	TGTGCCAGTAGTGTCTCAGGGTCTCGCACTGAAGCTTTCTTT
TRBD2	TRBV7-2	.	TRBJ2-7	CASSLGVGGTYEQYF	TGTGCCAGCAGCTTAGGTGTCGGGGGGACCTACGAGCAGTACTTC
TRBD2	TRBV24-1	.	TRBJ2-1	CATSDETGGAMAEQFF	TGTGCCACCAGTGACGAAACCGGGGGGGCCATGGCTGAGCAGTTCTTC
.	TRBV6-5	.	TRBJ1-6	CASSYSLESNSPLHF	TGTGCCAGCAGTTACTCACTGGAGTCTAATTCACCCCTCCACTTT
TRBD1	TRBV14	.	TRBJ1-2	CASSQASGQGEYGYTF	TGTGCCAGCAGCCAAGCTTCCGGACAGGGGGAATATGGCTACACCTTC
.	TRBV21-1	.	TRBJ2-2	CASSPRGACTGELFF	TGTGCCAGCAGCCCGCGGGGGGCGTGCACCGGGGAGCTGTTTTTT
TRBD1	TRBV7-9	.	TRBJ2-3	CASSLSTGGFLTDTQYF	TGTGCCAGCAGCTTATCGACAGGGGGCTTCCTCACAGATACGCAGTATTTT
.	TRBV4-3	.	TRBJ2-5	CASSQEGAGTQYF	TGCGCCAGCAGCCAAGAGGGGGCCGGGACCCAGTACTTC
.	TRBV5-1	.	TRBJ2-7	CASRSTGNLGEQYF	TGCGCCAGCCGATCAACAGGGAACCTAGGCGAGCAGTACTTC
.	TRBV24-1	once	TRBJ1-2	CATSEGLRISGYGYTF	TGTGCCACCAGTGAGGGCCTCCGAATTAGTGGCTATGGCTACACCTTC
TRBD1	TRBV14	.	TRBJ2-5	CASSQDRGRGLETQYF	TGTGCCAGCAGCCAAGATCGAGGCAGGGGGCTGGAGACCCAGTACTTC
.	TRBV5-1	.	TRBJ1-1	CASSLGGALNTEAFF	TGCGCCAGCAGCTTGGGTGGGGCCCTGAACACTGAAGCTTTCTTT
.	TRBV19	.	TRBJ1-3	CASRREAGNTIYF	TGTGCCAGTAGAAGAGAAGCTGGAAACACCATATATTTT
.	TRBV5-5	once	TRBJ2-5	CASSVKQAKEYF	TGTGCCAGCAGCGTGAAACAGGCCAAGGAGTACTTC
TRBD1	TRBV7-6	.	TRBJ1-3	CASSAGQGFSGNTIYF	TGTGCCAGCAGCGCCGGACAGGGTTTTTCTGGAAACACCATATATTTT
.	TRBV7-2	.	TRBJ2-2	CASRLPFNTGELFF	TGTGCCAGCAGGTTACCCTTTAACACCGGGGAGCTGTTTTTT
.	TRBV30	.	TRBJ1-2	CAWSSQGSYGYTF	TGTGCCTGGAGCTCACAGGGAAGCTATGGCTACACCTTC
.	TRBV29-1	.	TRBJ1-2	CSVEEAMQAGGYTF	TGCAGCGTTGAAGAAGCCATGCAGGCGGGGGGCTACACCTTC
.	TRBV24-1	.	TRBJ2-1	CATSFRNEQFF	TGTGCCACCTCCTTCAGGAATGAGCAGTTCTTC
TRBD1	TRBV4-1	.	TRBJ2-7	CASSYLQGALYEQYF	TGCGCCAGCAGCTACCTTCAGGGGGCCCTCTACGAGCAGTACTTC
TRBD2	TRBV6-5	.	TRBJ2-7	CASSSRGGARYEQYF	TGTGCCAGCAGTTCCCGCGGGGGGGCGAGGTACGAGCAGTACTTC
TRBD2	TRBV6-2/TRBV6-3	.	TRBJ2-1	CASSFPTSGETYNEQFF	TGTGCCAGCAGTTTCCCGACTAGCGGGGAAACCTACAATGAGCAGTTCTTC
.	TRBV20-1	.	TRBJ2-5	CSAPETQYF	TGCAGTGCCCCGGAGACCCAGTACTTC
TRBD1	TRBV6-5	.	TRBJ2-1	CASSPGTVPFF	TGTGCCAGCAGCCCCGGGACAGTTCCTTTCTTC
.	TRBV9	.	TRBJ1-4	CASSPDGGVNEKLFF	TGTGCCAGCAGCCCAGATGGGGGGGTTAATGAAAAACTGTTTTTT